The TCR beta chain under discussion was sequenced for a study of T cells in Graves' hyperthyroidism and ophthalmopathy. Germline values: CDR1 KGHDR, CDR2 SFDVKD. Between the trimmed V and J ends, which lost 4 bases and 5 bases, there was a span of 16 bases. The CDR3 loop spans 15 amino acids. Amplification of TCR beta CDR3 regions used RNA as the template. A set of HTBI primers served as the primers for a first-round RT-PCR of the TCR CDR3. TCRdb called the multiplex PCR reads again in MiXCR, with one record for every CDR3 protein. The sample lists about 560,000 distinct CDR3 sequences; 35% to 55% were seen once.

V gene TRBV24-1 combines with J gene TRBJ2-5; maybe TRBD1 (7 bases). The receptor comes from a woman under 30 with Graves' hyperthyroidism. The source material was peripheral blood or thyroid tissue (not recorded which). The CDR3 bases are TGTGCCACCAGTGACCCAACAGGGGACTGGGAGACCCAGTACTTC. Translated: CATSDPTGDWETQYF.